One sample yielded the 2 T cell receptor beta chains listed below, sequenced in a study of T cells after yellow fever vaccination. In TCRdb, the 5' RACE reads were re-called with MiXCR into one record per CDR3 protein. The sample contains about 150,000 distinct CDR3 sequences, about 7% of which appear only once. Sequenced material: CD4+ T cells sorted from PBMCs, taken 10 days after the yellow fever booster vaccination. These TCRs come from a young man who received the YFV17D yellow fever vaccine.

This clonotype was seen at least ten times. The CDR3, as DNA: TGTGCCAGCAGCCCTGAGGACAGGGAGACTGAAGCTTTCTTT. Amino acid sequence: CASSPEDRETEAFF. V gene TRBV12-3 or TRBV12-4 combines with J gene TRBJ1-1; 8 bases fit TRBD1. This CDR3 comprises 14 residues. V lost 6 bases and J lost 5; bases outside the gene matches: 8.

The V gene is TRBV5-1, the J gene TRBJ2-1, with 9 bases fitting TRBD2. Trimming cost V 5 bases and J 5 bases; bases outside gene matches: 8. Germline lookup yields CDR1 SGHRS and CDR2 YFSETQ. The CDR3 extends over 15 amino acids. The CDR3 sequence is CASRPGLAVNNEQFF. In DNA, the CDR3 is TGCGCCAGCAGGCCGGGACTAGCTGTGAACAATGAGCAGTTCTTC.